Given below is one T cell receptor (beta chain) in context. These data belong to a study of PD-L1 blockade in urothelial cancer. The protocol was immunoSEQ multiplex PCR, while the TCRdb copy is restricted to in-frame clones and leaves out a portion. Of about 30,000 clones in the sample, 80% to 90% were seen once. Stated time point: peripheral blood 6 weeks after treatment start. The V gene's germline CDR1 is GTSNPN and CDR2 SVGIG (reference sequence). The CDR3 sequence is 16 residues long. The V end lost 2 bases, the J end lost 8 bases, and 22 bases lay between the germline ends. The input for sequencing was PBMCs, taken around atezolizumab (anti-PD-L1) treatment. The V call is TRBV30, the J call TRBJ2-1, with a possible D match to TRBD2 (6 bases). The sequence derives from a man in his 70s with urothelial cancer. CDR3 amino acids: CAWSLYRDSNGDEQFF. CDR3 DNA sequence: TGTGCCTGGAGTCTTTACCGGGACTCCAACGGCGATGAGCAGTTCTTC.